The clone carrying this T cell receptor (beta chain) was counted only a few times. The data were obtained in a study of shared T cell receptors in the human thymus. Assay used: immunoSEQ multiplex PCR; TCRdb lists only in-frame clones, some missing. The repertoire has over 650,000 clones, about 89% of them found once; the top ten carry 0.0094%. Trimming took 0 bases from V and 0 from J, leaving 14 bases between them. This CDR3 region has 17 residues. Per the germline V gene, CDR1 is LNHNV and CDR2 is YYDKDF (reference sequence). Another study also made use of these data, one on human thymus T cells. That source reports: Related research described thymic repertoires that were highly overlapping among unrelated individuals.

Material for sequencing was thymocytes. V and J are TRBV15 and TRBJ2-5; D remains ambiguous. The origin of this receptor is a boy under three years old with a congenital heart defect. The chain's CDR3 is CATSRDLAEPNQETQYF. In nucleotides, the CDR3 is TGTGCCACCAGCAGAGACTTGGCGGAGCCAAACCAAGAGACCCAGTACTTC.